Given below is one T cell receptor beta chain in context. What it recognizes is unknown. This specimen belongs to a study of shared clonotypes between healthy human individuals. CD45RO negativity and positive selection for CCR7 defined naive CD8 cells, a population that excluded terminally differentiated effector memory CD45RA+ cells. The study drew its donors from healthy HIV-negative adults without recent acute infections or vaccinations. Overall study findings and caveats: In several donors, about 5% of naive CD4 clonotypes appeared in common. Clonotypes shared by all four sorted-subset donors had higher generation probabilities than non-shared clonotypes.

The germline V gene has CDR1 SQVTM and CDR2 ANQGSEA. The CDR3 runs 16 residues. Unmatched junction bases numbered 15, after V lost 7 bases and J lost 4 bases. Produced via immunoSEQ multiplex PCR; TCRdb's table is partial and in-frame only. The data contain around 2.1 million clones, about 92% of them singletons. This chain links TRBV29-1 with TRBJ2-7, with 11 positions matching TRBD2. The sequence was collected from a young man in good health. Some clones in this sample may be carry-over from other donors' samples. Sequenced sample: naive CD8+ T cells from PBMCs. The CDR3 sequence: CSARTHSGRAVYEQYF. CDR3 nucleotide sequence: TGCAGCGCACGAACCCATAGCGGGAGGGCCGTTTACGAGCAGTACTTC.